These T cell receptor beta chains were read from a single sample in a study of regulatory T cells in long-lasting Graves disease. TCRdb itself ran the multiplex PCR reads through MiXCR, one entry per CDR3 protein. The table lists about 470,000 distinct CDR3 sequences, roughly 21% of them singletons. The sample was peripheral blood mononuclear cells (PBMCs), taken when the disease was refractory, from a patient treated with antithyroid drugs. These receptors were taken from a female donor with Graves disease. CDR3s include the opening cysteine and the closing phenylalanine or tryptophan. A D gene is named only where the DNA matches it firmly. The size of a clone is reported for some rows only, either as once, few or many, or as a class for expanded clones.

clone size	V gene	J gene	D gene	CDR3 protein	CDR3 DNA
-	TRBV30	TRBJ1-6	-	CAWNNRRGLHF	TGTGCCTGGAATAACAGGCGGGGCCTCCACTTT
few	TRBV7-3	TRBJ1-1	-	CASKTISDSTEASF	TGTGCCAGCAAGACCATTTCTGATTCCACTGAAGCTTCCTTT
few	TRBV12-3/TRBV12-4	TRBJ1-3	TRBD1	CASRRTDRDRVEF	TGTGCCAGCAGGCGAACAGACCGGGACAGAGTGGAATTT
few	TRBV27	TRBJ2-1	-	CASSLPGGWYEQFF	TGTGCCAGCAGTTTACCAGGGGGGTGGTATGAGCAGTTCTTC
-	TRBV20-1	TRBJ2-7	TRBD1	CSARSARDSDLYEQYF	TGCAGTGCTAGATCAGCCCGGGACAGTGATCTCTACGAGCAGTACTTC
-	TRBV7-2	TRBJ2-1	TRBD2	CASSSLGAGVYNEQFF	TGTGCCAGCAGCTCCCTAGGAGCGGGGGTCTACAATGAGCAGTTCTTC
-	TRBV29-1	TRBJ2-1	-	CSVEGTVGNEQFF	TGCAGCGTTGAAGGGACAGTCGGCAATGAGCAGTTCTTC
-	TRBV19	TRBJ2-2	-	CASSITTWGTGELFF	TGTGCCAGTAGTATAACAACGTGGGGGACCGGGGAGCTGTTTTTT
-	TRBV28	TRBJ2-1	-	CASSLWGFENEQFF	TGTGCCAGCAGTTTATGGGGATTTGAAAATGAGCAGTTCTTC
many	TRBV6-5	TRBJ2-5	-	CASSYIEERWETQYF	TGTGCCAGCAGTTACATCGAGGAGAGGTGGGAGACCCAGTACTTC
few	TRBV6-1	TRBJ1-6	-	CASTGQPRGPLHF	TGTGCCAGCACCGGACAGCCGAGAGGGCCCCTCCACTTT
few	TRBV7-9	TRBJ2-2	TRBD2	CASSTLAGERGTGELFF	TGTGCCAGCAGCACACTAGCGGGAGAGAGGGGCACCGGGGAGCTGTTTTTT
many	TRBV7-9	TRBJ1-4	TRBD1	CASSLVWDRGANEKLFF	TGTGCCAGCAGCTTAGTTTGGGACAGGGGAGCTAATGAAAAACTGTTTTTT
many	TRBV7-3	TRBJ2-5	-	CASSLGTNGETQYF	TGTGCCAGCAGCCTCGGGACGAATGGAGAGACCCAGTACTTC
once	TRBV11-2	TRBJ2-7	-	CASSLGEVPSYEQYF	TGTGCCAGCAGCTTAGGTGAAGTCCCCTCCTACGAGCAGTACTTC
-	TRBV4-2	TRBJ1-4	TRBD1	CASSQGTGEREKLFF	TGTGCCAGCAGCCAAGGGACAGGGGAGCGCGAAAAACTGTTTTTT
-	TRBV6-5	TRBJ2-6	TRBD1	CASSYGQGVSSGANVLTF	TGTGCCAGCAGTTACGGACAGGGTGTATCCTCTGGGGCCAACGTCCTGACTTTC
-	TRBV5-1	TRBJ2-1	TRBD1	CASTLTGWDEQFF	TGCGCCAGCACCCTGACAGGGTGGGATGAGCAGTTCTTC
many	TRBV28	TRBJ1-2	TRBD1	CASSGRKLRGGGYTF	TGTGCCAGCAGTGGGAGAAAACTCAGGGGGGGAGGCTACACCTTC
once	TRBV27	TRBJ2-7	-	CASSLTRERSEQYF	TGTGCCAGCAGTTTAACCAGGGAAAGGAGCGAGCAGTACTTC
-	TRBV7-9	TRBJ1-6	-	CASSRQSDNSPLHF	TGTGCCAGCAGTCGACAGAGTGATAATTCACCCCTCCACTTT
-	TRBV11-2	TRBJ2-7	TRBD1	CASSSVAPGQGDFEQYF	TGTGCCAGCAGCTCCGTGGCACCGGGACAGGGTGATTTCGAGCAGTACTTC
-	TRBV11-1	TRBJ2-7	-	CASSLFSGTGEQYF	TGTGCCAGCAGCTTATTTTCGGGAACGGGCGAGCAGTACTTC
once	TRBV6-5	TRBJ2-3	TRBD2	CASSYSTLAGDNTDTQYF	TGTGCCAGCAGTTACTCGACCCTAGCGGGAGACAACACAGATACGCAGTATTTT
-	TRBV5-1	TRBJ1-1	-	CASSVPPNTEAFF	TGCGCCAGCAGCGTCCCACCGAACACTGAAGCTTTCTTT
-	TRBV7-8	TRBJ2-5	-	CASSARDSLETRYF	TGTGCCAGCAGCGCGCGGGACAGTTTGGAGACCCGGTACTTC
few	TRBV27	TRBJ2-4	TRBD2	CASFPRGGGDIQYF	TGTGCCAGTTTTCCCCGGGGGGGCGGGGACATTCAGTACTTC
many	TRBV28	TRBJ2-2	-	CASSLAGTPNTGELFF	TGTGCCAGCAGTTTGGCCGGGACACCGAACACCGGGGAGCTGTTTTTT
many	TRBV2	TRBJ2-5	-	CASSEVPGLLGETQYF	TGTGCCAGCAGTGAGGTACCTGGGCTTCTGGGAGAGACCCAGTACTTC
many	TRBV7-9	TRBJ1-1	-	CAGSLNTEAFF	TGTGCCGGTAGTCTGAACACTGAAGCTTTCTTT
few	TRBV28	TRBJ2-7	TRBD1	CASSQQGGTYEQYF	TGTGCCAGCAGCCAACAGGGGGGCACCTACGAGCAGTACTTC
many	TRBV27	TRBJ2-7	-	CASSLSLAPSYEQYF	TGTGCCAGCAGTTTGAGCCTGGCCCCCTCCTACGAGCAGTACTTC
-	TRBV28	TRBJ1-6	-	CASSFRWGNSPLHF	TGTGCCAGCAGTTTTAGGTGGGGGAATTCACCCCTCCACTTT
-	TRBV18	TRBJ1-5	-	CASSPGTNQPQHF	TGTGCCAGCTCACCAGGTACCAATCAGCCCCAGCATTTT
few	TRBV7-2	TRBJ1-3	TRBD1	CASSLTGGPSGNTIYF	TGTGCCAGCAGCCTGACAGGGGGCCCCTCTGGAAACACCATATATTTT
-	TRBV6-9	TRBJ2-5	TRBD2	CASSSGTSVGETQYF	TGTGCCAGCAGTTCCGGGACTAGCGTCGGAGAGACCCAGTACTTC
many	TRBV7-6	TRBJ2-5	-	CASSLTVEQETQYF	TGTGCCAGCAGCCTGACGGTAGAACAAGAGACCCAGTACTTC
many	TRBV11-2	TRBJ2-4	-	CASSLGGRTGGIQYF	TGTGCCAGCAGCTTAGGCGGGAGGACAGGCGGCATTCAGTACTTC
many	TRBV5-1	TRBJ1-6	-	CASSPRFAGTLHF	TGCGCCAGCAGCCCCCGTTTCGCGGGGACCCTCCACTTT
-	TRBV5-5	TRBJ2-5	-	CASSLVGGMETQYF	TGTGCCAGCAGCTTGGTTGGAGGGATGGAGACCCAGTACTTC
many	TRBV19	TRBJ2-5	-	CASSIDKRGLARRETQYF	TGTGCCAGTAGTATAGATAAGAGAGGGCTCGCACGTCGGGAGACCCAGTACTTC
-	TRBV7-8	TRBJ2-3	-	CASSSFVGERGPRADTQYF	TGTGCCAGCAGCTCCTTTGTCGGGGAAAGGGGACCACGGGCAGATACGCAGTATTTT
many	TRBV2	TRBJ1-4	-	CASRSPPDEKLFF	TGTGCCAGCAGGTCCCCTCCGGATGAAAAACTGTTTTTT
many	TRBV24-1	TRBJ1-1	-	CATSDQGQDKAFF	TGTGCCACCAGTGACCAGGGACAAGACAAAGCTTTCTTT
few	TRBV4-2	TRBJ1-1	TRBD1	CASSPEGQGDSTFF	TGTGCCAGCAGCCCGGAGGGACAGGGGGATTCAACTTTCTTT
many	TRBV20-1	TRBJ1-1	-	CSAKSSWGRSNTEAFF	TGCAGTGCGAAGAGTTCTTGGGGCCGCTCGAACACTGAAGCTTTCTTT
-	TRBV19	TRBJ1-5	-	CASREKEGQTIVIQPQHF	TGTGCCAGTAGGGAAAAAGAGGGACAAACTATAGTTATTCAGCCCCAGCATTTT